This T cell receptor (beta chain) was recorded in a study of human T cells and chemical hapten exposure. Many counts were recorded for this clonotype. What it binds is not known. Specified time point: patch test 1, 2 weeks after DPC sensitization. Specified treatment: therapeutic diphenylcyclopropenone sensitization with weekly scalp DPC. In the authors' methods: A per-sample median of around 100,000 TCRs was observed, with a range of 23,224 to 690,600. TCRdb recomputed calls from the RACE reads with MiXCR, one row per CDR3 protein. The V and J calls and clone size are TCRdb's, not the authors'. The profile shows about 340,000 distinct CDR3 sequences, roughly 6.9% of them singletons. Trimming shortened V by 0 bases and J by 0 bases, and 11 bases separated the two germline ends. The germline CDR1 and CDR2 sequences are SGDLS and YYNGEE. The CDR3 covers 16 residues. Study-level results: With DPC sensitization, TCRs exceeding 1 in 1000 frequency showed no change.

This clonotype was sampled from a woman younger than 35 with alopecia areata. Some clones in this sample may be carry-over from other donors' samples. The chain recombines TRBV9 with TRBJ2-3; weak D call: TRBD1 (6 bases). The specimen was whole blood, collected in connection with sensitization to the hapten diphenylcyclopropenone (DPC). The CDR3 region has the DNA TGTGCCAGCAGCGTAGGAACAGGGCTGAGCACAGATACGCAGTATTTT. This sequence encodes CASSVGTGLSTDTQYF.